This T cell receptor beta chain is drawn from a study of blood T cell repertoires in COVID-19. V was clipped by 7 bases and J by 5 bases, with 7 bases between them. Germline V gene lookup returns CDR1 SQVTM and CDR2 ANQGSEA. The CDR3 runs to 10 residues. The protocol was immunoSEQ multiplex PCR, while the TCRdb copy is restricted to in-frame clones and leaves out a portion. Here the sample spans some 320,000 clones, 75% to 85% being singletons. The chain recombines TRBV29-1 with TRBJ2-3, with D possibly matching TRBD1 (6 bases). This sequence was found in a human donor in a cohort sampled during active COVID-19. The sequenced sample consisted of peripheral blood. The chain's CDR3 is CSAGVDTQYF. CDR3 coding DNA: TGCAGCGCAGGGGTAGATACGCAGTATTTT.